The 21 T cell receptor beta chains below were found in one sample sequenced in a study of cytomegalovirus exposure and HLA in healthy donors. Assay used: immunoSEQ multiplex PCR; TCRdb lists only in-frame clones, some missing. The table shows 220,000 or so clones, with approximately 87% occurring only once. The sample was PBMCs. The receptors come from a woman aged 18 to 35 in good health and CMV-seronegative.

This clone was observed a handful of times. At the DNA level, this CDR3 is encoded by other sequences in the same sample as well. V usage is TRBV15 and J usage is TRBJ1-1; D uncertain. The V end was cut by 0 bases, the J end by 1 base, with 6 bases between. This CDR3 comprises 14 residues. Germline V gives CDR1 LNHNV, CDR2 YYDKDF (reference sequence). This CDR3 is CATSRDPGNTEAFF. In DNA form, the CDR3 reads TGTGCCACCAGCAGAGATCCGGGGAACACTGAAGCTTTCTTT.

The gene calls are TRBV15 and TRBJ2-2; TRBD2 matches at 13 bases. With 4 bases clipped from V and 6 bases from J, the junction kept 5 bases outside the gene matches. CDR1 LNHNV and CDR2 YYDKDF come from the germline V gene (reference sequence). The CDR3 is 16 amino acids. The CDR3 reads CATSIWTSGGAGELFF. CDR3 DNA: TGTGCCACCAGCATTTGGACTAGCGGGGGTGCCGGGGAGCTGTTTTTT.

This clone appeared a single time. J is TRBJ2-3 and V is TRBV27; no definite D call. V dropped 3 bases and J dropped 4 bases, with 2 bases sitting between them. There are 11 residues in the CDR3. CDR1 is MNHEY, CDR2 SMNVEV, per germline (reference sequence). CDR3 nucleotides: TGTGCCAGCAGTTTTCCAGATACGCAGTATTTT. It is translated as CASSFPDTQYF.

The V and J genes are TRBV5-1 and TRBJ2-7, with D unresolved. Germline V gene sequence: CDR1 SGHRS, CDR2 YFSETQ. Trimming stripped 0 bases from V and 9 bases from J, with 7 bases between. The CDR3 has 11 residues. The CDR3 DNA follows: TGCGCCAGCAGCTTGGGGGCAGTGCAGTACTTC. Its protein is CASSLGAVQYF.

The rearrangement uses TRBV11-2 and TRBJ1-5; TRBD1 is a possible D gene (5 bases). Trimming removed 5 bases at V and 3 bases at J, with 23 bases between. CDR1 and CDR2 from the germline V gene are SGHAT and FQNNGV. This CDR3 has 18 amino acids. DNA of the CDR3: TGTGCCAGCAGCGACGTTAATGATCCGGGACTCATCAATCAGCCCCAGCATTTT. It specifies CASSDVNDPGLINQPQHF.

The chain recombines TRBV2 with TRBJ2-7; the match to TRBD1 covers 7 bases. There are 14 residues in the CDR3. With V trimmed by 5 bases and J by 2 bases, 6 bases remained unmatched. Per germline, CDR1 SNHLY and CDR2 FYNNEI. In DNA, the CDR3 is TGTGCCAGCAGTCCCCCGGGACAGACCTACGAGCAGTACTTC. Its protein product is CASSPPGQTYEQYF.

The genes are TRBV30 and TRBJ2-3, with TRBD1 matching 7 bases. With 2 bases clipped from V and 0 bases from J, the junction kept 11 bases outside the gene matches. The CDR3 totals 17 residues. Germline V lookup: CDR1 GTSNPN, CDR2 SVGIG (reference sequence). The chain's CDR3 is CAWSFGLGTASTDTQYF. The CDR3 DNA reads TGTGCCTGGAGTTTCGGCCTTGGGACAGCTAGCACAGATACGCAGTATTTT.

This clone showed up just a few times. The chain is built from TRBV13 and TRBJ1-2; 9 nucleotides line up with TRBD1. This CDR3 has 15 residues. The V and J ends lost 4 bases and 3 bases, in that order; junction bases with no gene match: 6. Germline loops: CDR1 PRHDT, CDR2 FYEKMQ (reference sequence). The CDR3 nucleotides are TGTGCCAGCAGCTCCGTGGACAGGGGAGACTATGGCTACACCTTC. Protein: CASSSVDRGDYGYTF.

This chain links TRBV4-1 with TRBJ1-5; the D is unclear. Trimming removed 2 bases at V and 1 base at J, with 9 bases between. The germline V gene has CDR1 MGHRA and CDR2 YSYEKL. The CDR3 has 15 residues. The CDR3 loop reads CASSQYKRSNQPQHF. The DNA of the CDR3 is TGCGCCAGCAGCCAATATAAGCGGAGCAATCAGCCCCAGCATTTT.

The chain has TRBV28 and TRBJ1-5; weak D call: TRBD1 (5 bases). The V gene's germline CDR1 is MDHEN and CDR2 SYDVKM. Deletions cut 8 bases from V and 0 bases from J, with 14 bases between. The CDR3 length is 15 residues. DNA of the CDR3: TGTGCCAGCCAACCCGGGACCCATAGCAATCAGCCCCAGCATTTT. Protein: CASQPGTHSNQPQHF. Full variable domain (missing parts from reference TRBV28 and TRBJ1-5): DVKVTQSSRYLVKRTGEKVFLECVQDMDHENMFWYRQDPGLGLRLIYFSYDVKMKEKGDIPEGYSVSREKKERFSLILESASTNQTSMYLCASQPGTHSNQPQHFGDGTRLSIL.

The chain has TRBV6-5 and TRBJ1-5, with no clear D. Germline V lookup: CDR1 MNHEY, CDR2 SVGAGI. V was trimmed by 6 bases and J by 9 bases, leaving 15 bases between them. The CDR3 is 13 residues long. CDR3 sequence: CASRDQGNSPQHF. The CDR3 DNA is TGTGCCAGCAGGGATCAAGGCAATTCGCCCCAGCATTTT.

The chain joins TRBV2 to TRBJ2-7; D perhaps matches TRBD1 (7 bases). The CDR3 contains 15 residues. CDR1 and CDR2 (germline): SNHLY, FYNNEI. Deletions cut 3 bases from V and 5 bases from J, with 17 bases between. Here the CDR3 reads CASSELEGASHEQYF. The CDR3 DNA is TGTGCCAGCAGTGAGTTGGAGGGGGCGAGTCACGAGCAGTACTTC.

V gene TRBV5-1 combines with J gene TRBJ1-1; D remains unclear. V was shortened by 3 bases and J by 1 base, with 10 bases between the two germline ends. Germline CDR1 reads SGHRS; CDR2 reads YFSETQ. The CDR3 contains 14 residues. The CDR3 sequence: CASSWIDRNTEAFF. As DNA, the CDR3 is TGCGCCAGCAGCTGGATAGATAGGAACACTGAAGCTTTCTTT.

This sequence joins TRBV5-1 and TRBJ1-3, with TRBD1 matching over 7 bases. CDR1 and CDR2 (germline): SGHRS, YFSETQ. After removal of 5 bases from V and 0 bases from J, the junction contained 2 bases not matched to a gene. This CDR3 spans 14 amino acids. For the CDR3, the DNA is TGCGCCAGCAGGGACAGGAGCTCTGGAAACACCATATATTTT. Translated, it gives CASRDRSSGNTIYF.

This clone was picked up a small number of times. The chain uses TRBV30 and TRBJ1-2; D gene uncertain. Germline assignment: CDR1 GTSNPN and CDR2 SVGIG (reference sequence). The V and J ends lost 0 bases and 3 bases respectively, with 8 bases between them. There are 13 residues in the CDR3. CDR3 DNA: TGTGCCTGGAGTGTACTGGCTCACTATGGCTACACCTTC. Translation gives CAWSVLAHYGYTF.

Concerning this clone itself: The identical CDR3 is also encoded by other nucleotide sequences in the sample. The J gene is TRBJ2-5, the V gene TRBV2; D gene ambiguous. The CDR3 totals 11 residues. The germline V and J ends were trimmed by 3 bases and 8 bases, with 7 bases remaining between them. Germline CDR1 is SNHLY and CDR2 is FYNNEI. CDR3 residues: CASSEGPTQYF. Written as DNA, the CDR3 is TGTGCCAGCAGTGAGGGTCCTACCCAGTACTTC.

V is TRBV25-1 and J is TRBJ1-2; D unresolved. V shed 1 base and J shed 5 bases, with 8 bases lying between them. From germline, CDR1 is MGHDK and CDR2 SYGVNS. This CDR3 spans 13 amino acids. CDR3 in amino acids: CASSESLGYGYTF. CDR3 coding DNA: TGTGCCAGCAGTGAATCTCTGGGATATGGCTACACCTTC.

This chain uses TRBV7-8 with TRBJ2-3; D remains ambiguous. CDR3 length: 11 amino acids. Between the trimmed V and J ends, which lost 2 bases and 3 bases, there was a span of 0 bases. The V gene's germline CDR1 is SGHVS and CDR2 FQNEAQ. The CDR3 loop is CASSLTDTQYF. Here the CDR3 DNA reads TGTGCCAGCAGCTTAACAGATACGCAGTATTTT.

The V and J genes are TRBV5-1 and TRBJ2-7, with TRBD2 matching 7 bases. The CDR3 totals 15 residues. J lost 3 bases, V lost 1 base, and 7 bases had no gene match. The germline V gene has CDR1 SGHRS and CDR2 YFSETQ. CDR3 protein: CASSLPGRTHYEQYF. DNA for the CDR3: TGCGCCAGCAGCTTGCCCGGGAGGACCCACTACGAGCAGTACTTC.

This clone was observed many times. The chain is built from TRBV7-9 and TRBJ1-1, with 9 bases aligning to TRBD1. Trimming cost V 2 bases and J 8 bases; bases outside gene matches: 6. This CDR3 has 14 amino acids. Per germline, CDR1 SEHNR and CDR2 FQNEAQ (reference sequence). CDR3 DNA: TGTGCCAGCAGCTTACCGGGACAGGGATCGGAAGCTTTCTTT. Amino acids: CASSLPGQGSEAFF.

The chain carries TRBV28 and TRBJ2-1; 8 bases match TRBD2. Looked up from germline, CDR1 is MDHEN and CDR2 is SYDVKM. The ends lost 2 bases at V and 0 bases at J; junction bases unmatched: 3. The CDR3 covers 16 residues. This CDR3 reads CASSLMGLVSYNEQFF. The DNA of the CDR3 is TGTGCCAGCAGTTTAATGGGACTAGTCTCCTACAATGAGCAGTTCTTC.